Below, one T cell receptor beta chain is given with its context. Its antigen is unknown. This sample stems from a study of cytomegalovirus exposure and HLA in healthy donors. Study background: Counted in an early data release were about 85 million unique TCRs from HLA-typed donors.

PCR involved 60 Vbeta and 13 Jbeta primers. The table came from immunoSEQ multiplex PCR; TCRdb's copy has only in-frame clones and leaves some out. The repertoire includes roughly 86,000 clones, roughly 85% of them detected once, and approximately 6.5% sits in the top ten. Per the germline V gene, CDR1 is GTSNPN and CDR2 is SVGIG (reference sequence). The CDR3 has 15 residues. The J segment lost 1 base and the V segment lost 4 bases, leaving 9 bases of the junction unmatched. The study's findings and limits: Among CMV-associated TCR beta chains, most appeared HLA-restricted in a later analysis. Accurate prediction of HLA-A and HLA-B alleles (for most subjects) was reportedly achieved from TCR beta sequences.

This chain connects TRBV30 to TRBJ1-1, with 7 positions matching TRBD1. The TCR was taken from a female donor in good health and CMV-seronegative. The sample was PBMCs. The CDR3 here is CAWNRGPGRNTEAFF. The CDR3 nucleotides read TGTGCCTGGAACAGGGGTCCCGGTCGGAACACTGAAGCTTTCTTT.